This T cell receptor beta chain originates from a study of blood T cell repertoires in COVID-19. Background on the study: Material from acute and convalescent COVID-19 was sourced from the United States, Italy and Spain.

Original processing methods: Amplified reference gene primers provided the basis for estimating nucleated cell counts. Data came from immunoSEQ multiplex PCR; TCRdb stores just in-frame clones and leaves some out. The V and J calls and clone size are taken from that table; D and trimming were inferred from the DNA. The table lists around 52,000 clones, over 85% of them singletons. V lost 0 bases and J lost 8; bases outside the gene matches: 4. The CDR3 is made up of 14 amino acids. The germline V gene encodes CDR1 SGDLS and CDR2 YYNGEE. This chain joins TRBV9 and TRBJ1-4; 7 bases match TRBD1. This TCR was recovered from a woman over 75 with acute or convalescent COVID-19. Sequenced sample: peripheral blood. CDR3 bases: TGTGCCAGCAGCGTAGACAGGGGCGCCGAAAAACTGTTTTTT. It codes for CASSVDRGAEKLFF.